One sample yielded the 18 T cell receptor beta chains listed below, sequenced in a study of beta chain features in type 1 diabetes. Study findings and constraints: Shortening that was moderate but significant affected the TCRB CDR3s of Type 1 diabetes patients in all four CD4+ subsets.

No antigen has been identified for these receptors. As every portion of the isolated RNA was reverse transcribed, the sequencing read expressed TCRB transcripts. The method was immunoSEQ multiplex PCR; TCRdb's version includes in-frame clones alone and lacks a portion of them. The sample yields 100,000 to 150,000 clones, roughly 17% seen once. Source material: central memory CD4+ T cells from blood. These receptor sequences come from a man under 40 with type 1 diabetes.

This clone was observed a handful of times. The J gene is TRBJ2-5, the V gene TRBV18, with unresolved D. The CDR3 loop spans 13 amino acids. V lost 0 bases, J lost 2 bases, and 4 bases lay in between. Germline lookup yields CDR1 KGHSH and CDR2 LQKENI. The CDR3 region is CASSPPQQETQYF. The CDR3 region has the DNA TGTGCCAGCTCACCACCGCAGCAAGAGACCCAGTACTTC.

This chain uses TRBV11-2 with TRBJ2-3; D unresolved. Germline-derived CDR1 and CDR2 are SGHAT and FQNNGV. The CDR3 length is 14 residues. Deletions cut 3 bases from V and 0 bases from J, with 7 bases between. This chain's CDR3 is CASSFGSSTDTQYF. The CDR3 nucleotides are TGTGCCAGCAGCTTCGGTTCGAGCACAGATACGCAGTATTTT.

This rearrangement joins TRBV29-1 to TRBJ2-7, with 10 bases aligning to TRBD1. The CDR3 extends over 14 amino acids. The germline CDR1 and CDR2 sequences are SQVTM and ANQGSEA. V shed 5 bases, J shed 0 bases, and the junction held 4 bases outside the gene matches. The CDR3 sequence is CSVTRTGGSYEQYF. For the CDR3, the DNA is TGCAGCGTTACTCGGACAGGGGGCTCCTACGAGCAGTACTTC.

This clone was counted a few times. The V and J genes are TRBV4-3 and TRBJ1-2; D call uncertain. CDR3 length equals 15 residues. Germline CDR1 and CDR2: LGHNA and YSLEER. V dropped 0 bases and J dropped 8 bases, with 16 bases sitting between them. The CDR3 nucleotides read TGCGCCAGCAGCCAAGATCCGGGAGCAAGGGAGGGCTACACCTTC. Encoded protein: CASSQDPGAREGYTF.

V gene TRBV7-8 combines with J gene TRBJ2-3; perhaps D is TRBD1 or TRBD2 (5 bases each). The CDR3 spans 14 residues. Per germline, CDR1 SGHVS and CDR2 FQNEAQ. V shed 0 bases and J shed 3 bases, with 7 bases lying between them. CDR3 sequence (DNA): TGTGCCAGCAGCTTAGCGGGGGAAACAGATACGCAGTATTTT. As protein: CASSLAGETDTQYF.

In its sample, this clone was seen a few times. The rearrangement uses TRBV7-9 and TRBJ1-4; possibly TRBD1 for D (5 bases). This CDR3 is built from 15 residues. V shed 1 base and J shed 8 bases, with 14 bases lying between them. Germline V lookup: CDR1 SEHNR, CDR2 FQNEAQ (reference sequence). CDR3 in amino acids: CASSLGRQGGEKLFF. The CDR3 nucleotides read TGTGCCAGCAGCTTAGGTCGGCAGGGTGGAGAAAAACTGTTTTTT.

This clone was picked up a small number of times. The gene calls are TRBV7-9 and TRBJ2-1, with 8 bases lining up with TRBD2. The V gene end was trimmed by 2 bases and the J gene end by 6 bases; junction bases not matched to a gene: 9. The germline V gene encodes CDR1 SEHNR and CDR2 FQNEAQ (reference sequence). The CDR3 consists of 16 residues. In DNA form, the CDR3 reads TGTGCCAGCAGCTTACGTTCTCAGCGGGGGTCCAATGAGCAGTTCTTC. It yields the protein CASSLRSQRGSNEQFF.

This clone was seen more than once but under ten times. This chain uses TRBV29-1 with TRBJ2-3, with 7 bases identical to TRBD1. V gave up 4 bases and J gave up 0 bases; unmatched junction bases: 4. Per the germline V gene, CDR1 is SQVTM and CDR2 is ANQGSEA. This CDR3 is built from 14 residues. CDR3 sequence reads: CSVGAGGSTDTQYF. The CDR3 DNA is TGCAGCGTTGGGGCAGGGGGAAGCACAGATACGCAGTATTTT.

The rearrangement joins TRBV19 to TRBJ1-4; the D is unclear. CDR3 length equals 14 residues. The germline V gene encodes CDR1 LNHDA and CDR2 SQIVND (reference sequence). Trimming left V 4 bases short and J 0 bases short, with 6 bases between. CDR3 region: CASSTTATNEKLFF. The CDR3 DNA reads as TGTGCCAGTAGTACAACGGCAACTAATGAAAAACTGTTTTTT.

This chain connects TRBV12-5 to TRBJ1-1; possibly TRBD1 for D (6 bases). The V end lost 1 base, the J end lost 5 bases, and 11 bases lay between the germline ends. Germline CDR1 and CDR2: LGHNT and FRNRAP. The length of the CDR3 is 14 residues. The CDR3 region is CASGLGQGYTEAFF. For the CDR3, the DNA is TGTGCTAGTGGTTTGGGGCAGGGGTATACTGAAGCTTTCTTT.

V and J are TRBV6-6 and TRBJ1-1; a weak D match, TRBD1 (6 bases). Trimming removed 2 bases at V and 6 bases at J, with 16 bases between. This CDR3 spans 15 amino acids. The germline gives CDR1 MNHNY, CDR2 SVGAGI (reference sequence). Here the CDR3 reads CASSYPGAVFAEAFF. Written as DNA, the CDR3 is TGTGCCAGCAGTTACCCGGGGGCAGTCTTCGCTGAAGCTTTCTTT.

The V gene is TRBV7-2, the J gene TRBJ1-6; no definite D call. The CDR3 sequence is 14 residues long. Deletions cut 1 base from V and 9 bases from J, with 10 bases between. Germline CDR1 is SGHTA and CDR2 is FQGNSA. The chain's CDR3 is CASSLGRWTSPLHF. Here the CDR3 DNA reads TGTGCCAGCAGCTTAGGTCGGTGGACTTCACCCCTCCACTTT.

This sequence joins TRBV7-9 and TRBJ1-2; D is uncertain. The germline V gene encodes CDR1 SEHNR and CDR2 FQNEAQ (reference sequence). This CDR3 region has 11 residues. Deletions cut 5 bases from V and 8 bases from J, with 9 bases between. The CDR3 DNA follows: TGTGCCAGCAGCCCCTTAACAGGCTACACCTTC. Its protein is CASSPLTGYTF.

This clone has just a few counts. A much larger clone sits a single nucleotide away, making a read error possible. J is TRBJ2-5 and V is TRBV10-3; the D gene is possibly TRBD1 (6 bases). The CDR3 contains 15 residues. V was pared by 7 bases and J by 3 bases, with 18 bases between. Germline CDR1 reads ENHRY; CDR2 reads SYGVKD. CDR3 sequence: CAITARGGRKETQYF. CDR3 DNA: TGTGCCATCACCGCCAGGGGCGGGCGGAAAGAGACCCAGTACTTC.

The sample holds a few counts of this clone. The chain is built from TRBV5-6 and TRBJ2-5, with D tentatively TRBD2 (6 bases). Germline assignment: CDR1 SGHDT and CDR2 YYEEEE. The V and J ends lost 4 bases and 5 bases respectively, with 15 bases between them. The CDR3 extends over 14 amino acids. CDR3 amino acids: CASSRTRGSETQYF. The CDR3 DNA reads as TGTGCCAGCAGCAGGACCCGGGGGTCGGAGACCCAGTACTTC.

The rearrangement uses TRBV29-1 and TRBJ1-2; weak D call: TRBD1 (6 bases). Germline V gene sequence: CDR1 SQVTM, CDR2 ANQGSEA. V was cut by 1 base and J by 8 bases, with 14 bases left in between. The CDR3 is 13 amino acids. This CDR3 is CSVEVPGGSGYTF. For the CDR3, the DNA is TGCAGCGTTGAAGTCCCCGGGGGCAGCGGCTACACCTTC.

Only a few counts were recorded for this clone. A read error is likely here: a far larger clone is one base away. The V gene is TRBV4-1, the J gene TRBJ1-4; D is unclear. This CDR3 contains 14 residues. Germline V gene data show CDR1 as MGHRA and CDR2 as YSYEKL. CDR3 DNA: TGCTCCAGCAGCCAAGCTCCCTTCCTAGGGAAACTGTTTTTT. Translation gives CSSSQAPFLGKLFF.

As to this clone: A much more abundant neighbour one base away suggests this may be a read error. The genes are TRBV5-6 and TRBJ2-5; D not certain. The germline V gene encodes CDR1 SGHDT and CDR2 YYEEEE. Trimming took 2 bases from V and 5 from J, leaving 4 bases between them. The CDR3 extends over 11 amino acids. CDR3 in DNA: TGTGCCAGCAGCTTTTCGGAGACCCAGTACTTC. Protein sequence: CASSFSETQYF.